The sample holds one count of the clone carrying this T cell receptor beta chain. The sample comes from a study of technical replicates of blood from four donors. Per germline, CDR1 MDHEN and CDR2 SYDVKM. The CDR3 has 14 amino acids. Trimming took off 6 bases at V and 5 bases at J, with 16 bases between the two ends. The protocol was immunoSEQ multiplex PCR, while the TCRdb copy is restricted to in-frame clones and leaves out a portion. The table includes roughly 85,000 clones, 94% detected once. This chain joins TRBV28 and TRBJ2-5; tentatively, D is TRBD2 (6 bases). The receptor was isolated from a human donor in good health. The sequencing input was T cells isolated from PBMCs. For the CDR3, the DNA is TGTGCCAGCAGAGGTGGCGGGAAAGGGGAGACCCAGTACTTC. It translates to CASRGGGKGETQYF.